The 15 T cell receptor beta chains below were found in one sample sequenced in a study of blood T cell repertoires in COVID-19. Profiled with immunoSEQ multiplex PCR; TCRdb holds only in-frame clones, not every one. The sample consists of under 150,000 clones, 84% of them appearing once. Sequencing was performed on peripheral blood. The receptor set was obtained from a man aged 60 to 69 with acute or convalescent COVID-19.

This rearrangement joins TRBV7-9 to TRBJ1-1; a weak D match, TRBD1 (6 bases). Trimming removed 3 bases from V and 2 bases from J, with 16 bases in between. This CDR3 has 16 residues. Germline-derived CDR1 and CDR2 are SEHNR and FQNEAQ (reference sequence). CDR3 region: CASSLGWQGLNTEAFF. The CDR3 nucleotides read TGTGCCAGCAGCTTGGGGTGGCAGGGGCTTAACACTGAAGCTTTCTTT.

The chain carries TRBV11-1 and TRBJ2-3; D might be TRBD2 (5 bases). Germline V gene sequence: CDR1 SGHAT, CDR2 FQDESV (reference sequence). Trimming took 3 bases from V and 2 from J, leaving 9 bases between them. This CDR3 region has 14 residues. The CDR3 bases are TGTGCCAGCAGCTTGAGGAGGAACACAGATACGCAGTATTTT. It codes for CASSLRRNTDTQYF.

A word on this clone: Other DNA sequences in the same sample also yield this CDR3. This rearrangement joins TRBV5-1 to TRBJ1-4, with 9 bases lining up with TRBD1. Trimming took 0 bases from V and 4 from J; bases not matched to a gene: 1. Germline loops: CDR1 SGHRS, CDR2 YFSETQ. The CDR3 spans 15 residues. The CDR3 DNA follows: TGCGCCAGCAGCTTGGCGGGACAGGGTAATGAAAAACTGTTTTTT. Its protein product is CASSLAGQGNEKLFF.

The V gene is TRBV9, the J gene TRBJ1-1, with D tentatively TRBD1 (6 bases). Trimming removed 0 bases from V and 3 bases from J, with 18 bases in between. CDR3 size: 17 residues. Germline assignment: CDR1 SGDLS and CDR2 YYNGEE. In DNA, the CDR3 is TGTGCCAGCAGCGTAGGGGCACAGGGTGGGGGAGACACTGAAGCTTTCTTT. It encodes CASSVGAQGGGDTEAFF.

This clone appeared a single time. The chain uses TRBV6-5 and TRBJ2-3; 10 bases line up with TRBD2. The CDR3 is 11 amino acids. Germline values: CDR1 MNHEY, CDR2 SVGAGI. The V and J ends lost 10 bases and 14 bases, in that order; junction bases with no gene match: 9. The CDR3 here is CATGAGTSAYF. CDR3 DNA: TGTGCCACCGGGGCCGGGACTAGCGCGTATTTT.

V and J are TRBV5-1 and TRBJ2-1; D might be TRBD2 (7 bases). Deletions cut 4 bases from V and 7 bases from J, with 21 bases between. The length of the CDR3 is 16 residues. Germline V CDR1 and CDR2: SGHRS, YFSETQ. CDR3 sequence: CASSRSSGGRGNEQFF. CDR3 nucleotides: TGCGCCAGCAGCCGTTCTAGCGGAGGAAGGGGGAATGAGCAGTTCTTC. Based on the CDR3 plus reference TRBV5-1 and TRBJ2-1, the full variable domain is KAGVTQTPRYLIKTRGQQVTLSCSPISGHRSVSWYQQTPGQGLQFLFEYFSETQRNKGNFPGRFSGRQFSNSRSEMNVSTLELGDSALYLCASSRSSGGRGNEQFFGPGTRLTVL.

V usage is TRBV7-2 and J usage is TRBJ2-3, with a possible D match to TRBD1 (6 bases). Germline-derived CDR1 and CDR2 are SGHTA and FQGNSA. Trimming pared 1 base from V and 3 bases from J, leaving 8 bases between. CDR3 length: 14 residues. The CDR3 here is CASSLGQETDTQYF. CDR3 DNA: TGTGCCAGCAGCTTAGGACAGGAGACAGATACGCAGTATTTT.

This clone was seen once. The rearrangement links TRBV24-1 to TRBJ2-3; 8 nucleotides agree with TRBD2. The germline gives CDR1 KGHDR, CDR2 SFDVKD. CDR3 size: 15 residues. J gave up 2 bases and V 3 bases, and 3 bases lay outside the gene matches. For the CDR3, the DNA is TGTGCCACCAGTGATCCGGGAGGGCACACAGATACGCAGTATTTT. It yields the protein CATSDPGGHTDTQYF.

The rearrangement joins TRBV6-5 to TRBJ2-5; maybe TRBD1 (7 bases). This CDR3 contains 13 residues. Germline loops: CDR1 MNHEY, CDR2 SVGAGI. Trimming took off 7 bases at V and 5 bases at J, with 14 bases between the two ends. CDR3 region: CASMEGARETQYF. The CDR3 coding sequence is TGTGCCAGCATGGAGGGGGCCAGGGAGACCCAGTACTTC.

This chain connects TRBV12-5 to TRBJ2-1; 14 bases map to TRBD2. CDR3 length: 19 residues. The V segment lost 10 bases and the J segment 8 bases; nucleotides outside the gene matches: 22. Germline V CDR1 and CDR2: LGHNT, FRNRAP. The CDR3 loop is CAKPLGQRWTSGRSDEQFF. DNA of the CDR3: TGTGCTAAACCGCTCGGACAGAGATGGACTAGCGGGAGGTCGGATGAGCAGTTCTTC. The entire variable domain, with the rest obtained from reference TRBV12-5 and TRBJ2-1, is as follows: DARVTQTPRHKVTEMGQEVTMRCQPILGHNTVFWYRQTMMQGLELLAYFRNRAPLDDSGMPKDRFSAEMPDATLATLKIQPSEPRDSAVYFCAKPLGQRWTSGRSDEQFFGPGTRLTVL.

The chain couples TRBV5-4 to TRBJ2-5, with a possible D match to TRBD2 (6 bases). The germline CDR1 and CDR2 sequences are SGHNT and YYREEE (reference sequence). Deletions cut 4 bases from V and 2 bases from J, with 15 bases between. This CDR3 spans 15 amino acids. The CDR3: CASSRRGLKQETQYF. The DNA of the CDR3 is TGTGCCAGCAGCCGGAGGGGCCTCAAGCAAGAGACCCAGTACTTC.

The rearrangement joins TRBV2 to TRBJ1-2; a possible D gene is TRBD1 (6 bases). Germline V gives CDR1 SNHLY, CDR2 FYNNEI. This CDR3 is built from 13 residues. Trimming pared 10 bases from V and 2 bases from J, leaving 14 bases between. The CDR3 is CAIGGGVNYGYTF. CDR3 nucleotides: TGTGCCATAGGGGGGGGAGTGAACTATGGCTACACCTTC.

V gene TRBV7-9 combines with J gene TRBJ2-7; 9 bases map to TRBD1. V lost 4 bases and J lost 2; bases outside the gene matches: 3. The CDR3 covers 14 residues. Germline CDR1 reads SEHNR; CDR2 reads FQNEAQ (reference sequence). The chain's CDR3 is CASSSGTGTYEQYF. Written as DNA, the CDR3 is TGTGCCAGCAGCTCCGGGACAGGGACCTACGAGCAGTACTTC.

This clone was counted a few times. The V and J genes are TRBV5-6 and TRBJ1-3; D is uncertain. V was cut by 2 bases and J by 4 bases, with 13 bases left in between. The CDR3 is made up of 15 amino acids. Per the germline V gene, CDR1 is SGHDT and CDR2 is YYEEEE. The CDR3 spells CASSFNHEPGNTIYF. CDR3 coding DNA: TGTGCCAGCAGCTTTAACCACGAGCCGGGAAACACCATATATTTT.

The gene calls are TRBV9 and TRBJ1-6, with D perhaps matching TRBD1 (5 bases). The CDR3 covers 15 residues. The germline V gene has CDR1 SGDLS and CDR2 YYNGEE. V was clipped by 0 bases and J by 10 bases, with 14 bases between them. For the CDR3, the DNA is TGTGCCAGCAGCGTAGGGCAGGGAGGTGGATCACCCCTCCACTTT. It translates to CASSVGQGGGSPLHF.